The 13 T cell receptor beta chains given below trace back to one sample, sequenced in a study of T-cell reconstitution after alpha-beta-depleted transplantation in children. Unique molecular identifiers were used in preparing the TCRbeta library. TCRdb reprocessed the PCR reads via MiXCR and lists one record per CDR3 protein. In the table there are some 590,000 distinct CDR3 sequences, more than 9% of which are singletons. Sequences were derived from PBMCs from the stem cell graft donor, sampled from the stem cell graft. All receptors derive from a human donor who donated a stem cell graft to a child with acute myeloid leukemia.

The DNA for the CDR3 is TGTGCCAGCAGCTTAAGCTTCAGCTTCAATCAGCCCCAGCATTTT. The encoded protein is CASSLSFSFNQPQHF. The V call is TRBV7-2, the J call TRBJ1-5; D is uncertain. Germline-derived CDR1 and CDR2 are SGHTA and FQGNSA. The germline V and J ends were trimmed by 2 bases and 3 bases, with 11 bases remaining between them. There are 15 residues in the CDR3.

In its sample, this clonotype was seen a few times. The J gene is TRBJ1-1, the V gene TRBV12-3 or TRBV12-4; D may be TRBD1 (5 bases). The CDR3 runs 14 residues. Trimming removed 6 bases from V and 4 bases from J, with 15 bases in between. Written as DNA, the CDR3 is TGTGCCAGCAGCCAACGACAGAGTGCCACTGAAGCTTTCTTT. Its protein is CASSQRQSATEAFF.

This clonotype was found a few times. V and J are TRBV2 and TRBJ2-7; D might be TRBD1 or TRBD2, each matching 5 bases. The CDR3 has 14 amino acids. Germline loops: CDR1 SNHLY, CDR2 FYNNEI. V was shortened by 2 bases and J by 1 base, with 9 bases between the two germline ends. CDR3 nucleotide sequence: TGTGCCAGCAGTGAACAGGGACCATCCTACGAGCAGTACTTC. This encodes CASSEQGPSYEQYF.

This clonotype was observed a handful of times. The chain combines TRBV6-2 or TRBV6-3 with TRBJ2-7; TRBD2 is a possible D gene (6 bases). The CDR3 totals 14 residues. Germline loops: CDR1 MNHEY, CDR2 SVGEGT. V was pared by 6 bases and J by 7 bases, with 19 bases between. The chain's CDR3 is CASSALIQGGEQYF. CDR3 coding DNA: TGTGCCAGCAGCGCACTCATCCAGGGAGGAGAGCAGTACTTC.

The CDR3 DNA is TGTGCCAGCAGCTCCGCGGCGGCGAACACTGAAGCTTTCTTT. Protein sequence: CASSSAAANTEAFF. The chain employs TRBV3-1 and TRBJ1-1; D is ambiguous. With 5 bases removed from V and 1 base from J, the gap between germline ends came to 11 bases. The germline CDR1 and CDR2 sequences are LGHDT and YNNKEL (reference sequence). The CDR3 spans 14 residues.

This clonotype was observed many times. The genes are TRBV7-2 and TRBJ1-2; D is perhaps TRBD1 (6 bases). The germline gives CDR1 SGHTA, CDR2 FQGNSA. The V end lost 2 bases, the J end lost 2 bases, and 6 bases lay between the germline ends. The CDR3 contains 13 residues. CDR3 residues: CASSLRGNYGYTF. The CDR3 DNA is TGTGCCAGCAGCTTAAGGGGGAACTATGGCTACACCTTC.

Comments on this clonotype: An end of the junction does not agree with germline; a read error may underlie this. The chain couples TRBV3-1 to TRBJ2-3, with 11 bases lining up with TRBD2. Germline CDR1 reads LGHDT; CDR2 reads YNNKEL (reference sequence). The CDR3 runs 19 residues. The CDR3 DNA reads as TGTGCCACCAGCCAAGATGTCGGGGCTAGCGGGAGGTTCACAGATACGCAGTATTTT. Amino acid sequence: CATSQDVGASGRFTDTQYF.

This clonotype was detected many times. In nucleotides, the CDR3 is TGCGCCAGCAGCTTGGGGTCTCCTTCCTACAATGAGCAGTTCTTC. This codes for CASSLGSPSYNEQFF. The genes are TRBV5-1 and TRBJ2-1; D is undetermined. The CDR3 runs 15 residues. The ends were cut back, 0 bases at V and 1 base at J, with 8 bases in the middle. Germline assignment: CDR1 SGHRS and CDR2 YFSETQ.

The sample holds many counts of this clonotype. Here the CDR3 reads CASSPRPYTQYF. CDR3 bases: TGTGCCAGCAGCCCTCGACCTTATACGCAGTATTTT. The rearrangement joins TRBV7-9 to TRBJ2-3; no clear D. V gave up 5 bases and J gave up 7 bases, with 10 bases separating them. The germline V gene encodes CDR1 SEHNR and CDR2 FQNEAQ (reference sequence). This CDR3 is 12 amino acids long.

There are many counts of this clonotype. The chain combines TRBV6-2 or TRBV6-3 with TRBJ2-1, with D perhaps TRBD2 (6 bases). V lost 2 bases to trimming and J lost 4 bases, with 12 bases between them. The CDR3 spans 15 residues. Germline V gene data show CDR1 as MNHEY and CDR2 as SVGEGT. CDR3 nucleotides: TGTGCCAGCAGTTACAGGGAGGCCCCTTACAATGAGCAGTTCTTC. Its protein product is CASSYREAPYNEQFF.

This clonotype was seen ten or more times. An end of the junction differs from the germline gene, which may be a read error. V and J are TRBV7-7 and TRBJ2-1; weak D call: TRBD2 (6 bases). This CDR3 comprises 14 residues. Germline V gives CDR1 SSHAT, CDR2 FNYEAQ (reference sequence). CDR3 nucleotides: TGTGCTAGCAGCCCCGGGACTCCCCCCTATGAGCAGTTCTTC. Its translation: CASSPGTPPYEQFF.

In its sample, this clonotype was seen a few times. This chain joins TRBV7-2 and TRBJ2-7; D is undetermined. V was trimmed by 2 bases and J by 0 bases, leaving 8 bases between them. The V gene's germline CDR1 is SGHTA and CDR2 FQGNSA. The CDR3 is 14 residues long. CDR3 sequence: CASSLLSSSYEQYF. CDR3 sequence (DNA): TGTGCCAGCAGCTTATTAAGCAGCTCCTACGAGCAGTACTTC.

The chain links TRBV29-1 to TRBJ2-7, with 9 bases aligning to TRBD1. The CDR3 extends over 14 amino acids. Trimming at V came to 5 bases and at J to 4 bases, leaving 9 bases not matched to a gene. Germline loops: CDR1 SQVTM, CDR2 ANQGSEA. This CDR3 reads CSVKKTGGWYEQYF. CDR3 DNA sequence: TGCAGCGTTAAAAAAACAGGGGGCTGGTACGAGCAGTACTTC.